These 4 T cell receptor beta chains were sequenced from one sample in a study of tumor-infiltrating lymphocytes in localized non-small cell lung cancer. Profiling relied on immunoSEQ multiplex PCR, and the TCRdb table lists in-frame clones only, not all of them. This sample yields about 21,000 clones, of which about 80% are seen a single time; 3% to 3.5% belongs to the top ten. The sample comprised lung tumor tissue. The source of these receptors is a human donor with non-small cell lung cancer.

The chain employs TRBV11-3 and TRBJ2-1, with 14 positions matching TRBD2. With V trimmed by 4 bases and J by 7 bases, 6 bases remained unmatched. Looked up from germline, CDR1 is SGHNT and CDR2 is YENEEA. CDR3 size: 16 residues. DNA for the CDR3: TGTGCCAGCAGCTCGGGACTAGCGGGAGCCAGGAATGAGCAGTTCTTC. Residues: CASSSGLAGARNEQFF.

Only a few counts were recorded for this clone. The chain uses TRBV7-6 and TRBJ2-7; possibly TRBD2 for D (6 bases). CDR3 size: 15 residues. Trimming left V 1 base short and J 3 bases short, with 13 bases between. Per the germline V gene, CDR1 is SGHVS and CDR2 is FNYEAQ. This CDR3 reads CASSLGRGRGYEQYF. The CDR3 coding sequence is TGTGCCAGCAGCTTAGGGAGGGGAAGAGGCTACGAGCAGTACTTC.

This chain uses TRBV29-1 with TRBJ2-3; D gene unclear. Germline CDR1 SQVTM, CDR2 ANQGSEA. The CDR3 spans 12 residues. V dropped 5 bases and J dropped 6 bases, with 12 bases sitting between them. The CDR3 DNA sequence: TGCAGCGTTCTGTGGGGTGGGGATACGCAGTATTTT. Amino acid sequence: CSVLWGGDTQYF.

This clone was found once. CDR3: CASSLVLGSTYEQYF. CDR3 DNA sequence: TGTGCCAGCAGCTTAGTGCTCGGATCCACCTACGAGCAGTACTTC. The J gene is TRBJ2-7, the V gene TRBV11-2; D is undetermined. The CDR3 loop spans 15 amino acids. Trimming took off 1 base at V and 2 bases at J, with 12 bases between the two ends. The germline gives CDR1 SGHAT, CDR2 FQNNGV.